This T cell receptor (beta chain) was recorded in a study of beta chain features in type 1 diabetes. The CDR3 covers 14 residues. V lost 4 bases, J lost 3 bases, and 10 bases lay in between. In germline, CDR1 is LGHNA, CDR2 YNFKEQ. Study results and limitations: cDNA-based sequencing might over-represent cells highly expressing TCR.

The table lists this clone with a few counts. What it recognizes is unknown. TCRB transcripts that were expressed got sequenced, as all of the isolated RNA had been reverse transcribed. Sequenced by immunoSEQ multiplex PCR; TCRdb stores in-frame clones only, minus some. The sample contains about 240,000 clones, 25% to 30% of which appear only once. The source material was central memory CD4+ T cells from blood. The sequence was collected from a young man in good health. The rearrangement joins TRBV4-2 to TRBJ2-1, with D perhaps being TRBD1 or TRBD2 (5 bases each). The CDR3 DNA reads TGTGCCAGCAGCCCAAGGGACGTCTACAATGAGCAGTTCTTC. Translation gives CASSPRDVYNEQFF.